The entry below gives a single T cell receptor (beta chain) sequence along with its context. Its specificity is not known. Several immunoSEQ 96-well plates shared each subset's DNA, each plate a replicate. Data came from immunoSEQ multiplex PCR; TCRdb stores just in-frame clones and leaves some out. This table holds a few million clones, 93% found once. These data come from a study of shared clonotypes between healthy human individuals. Study-wide findings and caveats: Memory subsets generally showed lower estimated richness than naive subsets.

The donors were adults (healthy and HIV-negative) with no recent acute infections or vaccinations. Specimen: naive CD4+ T cells from PBMCs. Subset reported: CD45RA+ positively selected. This sequence was found in a man younger than 35 in good health. Some clones in this sample may be carry-over from other donors' samples.

The CDR3 is CASSPGPKGRETQYF. The CDR3 region has the DNA TGTGCCAGCAGCCCCGGGCCAAAAGGGAGAGAGACCCAGTACTTC. The V gene is TRBV7-6, the J gene TRBJ2-5, with D perhaps matching TRBD2 (5 bases). V was trimmed by 5 bases and J by 4 bases, leaving 17 bases between them. CDR1 and CDR2 from the germline V gene are SGHVS and FNYEAQ. The CDR3 loop spans 15 amino acids. The full variable domain, rest sourced from reference TRBV7-6 and TRBJ2-5, is GAGVSQSPRYKVTKRGQDVALRCDPISGHVSLYWYRQALGQGPEFLTYFNYEAQQDKSGLPNDRFSAERPEGSISTLTIQRTEQRDSAMYRCASSPGPKGRETQYFGPGTRLLVL.